This T cell receptor beta chain was identified during a study of T cells in Graves' hyperthyroidism and ophthalmopathy. Germline CDR1 MDHEN, CDR2 SYDVKM. Trimming took 1 base from V and 8 from J; bases not matched to a gene: 8. CDR3 length: 15 residues. Amplified regions were TCR beta CDR3 sequences from RNA transcripts. An initial round of RT-PCR targeting the TCR CDR3 relied on the HTBI primer set. MiXCR, applied by TCRdb to the multiplex PCR reads, yields one record per CDR3 protein. The sample shows 500,000 to 650,000 distinct CDR3 sequences, 20% of them seen only once. The rearrangement uses TRBV28 and TRBJ2-5; 9 nucleotides align to TRBD1. The receptor was isolated from a middle-aged man with Graves' ophthalmopathy. What was sequenced was blood. The CDR3 region is CASSLSSLGQGTQYF. As DNA, the CDR3 is TGTGCCAGCAGTTTATCAAGCCTGGGACAGGGCACCCAGTACTTC.